This T cell receptor beta chain originates from a study of CD8 T cells in ankylosing spondylitis. Whole-study findings and limits: A motif in TCR beta, a set of 8 or 9 highly homologous variants, appeared characteristic of ankylosing spondylitis blood.

TCRdb reanalysed the 5' RACE reads using MiXCR and keeps one entry per CDR3 protein. The data contain 210,000 or so distinct CDR3 sequences, less than 9.5% of them singletons. Looked up from germline, CDR1 is LNHDA and CDR2 is SQIVND (reference sequence). The CDR3 is made up of 11 amino acids. V was clipped by 7 bases and J by 5 bases, with 8 bases between them. To note about this clonotype: Its target is not known.

This clonotype was sampled from a female donor with ankylosing spondylitis or in good health (not recorded which). V usage is TRBV19 and J usage is TRBJ1-1; D is ambiguous. Material: blood, either unsorted or a sorted T cell fraction (not recorded which). The CDR3 DNA follows: TGTGCCAGTACCGTGGGGACTGAAGCTTTCTTT. This encodes CASTVGTEAFF.